This T cell receptor (beta chain) derives from a study of OX40 agonist ivuxolimab in advanced cancers. Whole-study findings and limits: Patients with a partial response at 0.1-3.0 mg/kg had among the lowest clonal expansion.

V dropped 4 bases and J dropped 7 bases, with 16 bases sitting between them. The CDR3 runs 14 residues. CDR1 is LNHDA and CDR2 is SQIVND in the germline V gene (reference sequence). Worth noting for this clone: The antigen is unknown.

Samples of blood were obtained at baseline, on cycle 4 day 1, and on cycle 7 day 1. Clones were sequenced by immunoSEQ multiplex PCR, and TCRdb holds only the in-frame ones, with some missing. The sample includes 70,000 to 95,000 clones, about 90% seen only once; the top ten take roughly 1.1%. The chain uses TRBV19 and TRBJ2-5; D gene uncertain. The clonotype comes from an adult with an advanced solid tumor such as melanoma, head and neck, liver or kidney cancer. The sequencing used CD4+ or CD8+ T cells sorted from blood, collected in a trial of the OX40 agonist ivuxolimab. CDR3 in amino acids: CASSRQDIKGTQYF. CDR3 DNA: TGTGCCAGTAGTAGGCAAGACATTAAAGGGACCCAGTACTTC.